The clone carrying this T cell receptor beta chain showed up many times. Its specificity is unknown. Only patients with CD8+CD57+ cell expansion on flow cytometry were chosen for sequencing. When blood sampling took place, the patients had received no therapy. The source of the sample is a study of CD8+CD57+ T cells in acquired aplastic anemia. Study information: CD4+ and CD8+ cells, once sorted, gave DNA averaging about 3 ug.

Findings of the study overall: The number of CD8+ CDR3 sequences shared by patients and controls was around 30.

The study profiled TCR beta VDJ and CDR3 using genomic DNA as template. TCRdb called the reads again in MiXCR, with one record for every CDR3 protein. The data show about 180,000 distinct CDR3 sequences, approximately 52% seen once. V was shortened by 6 bases and J by 1 base, with 19 bases between the two germline ends. There are 18 residues in the CDR3. CDR1 is LNHDA, CDR2 SQIVND, per germline (reference sequence). The material sequenced was sorted CD4+, CD8+, or CD8+CD57+ T cells (not recorded which) from PBMCs. The receptor was derived from a human donor with aplastic anemia. This chain uses TRBV19 with TRBJ2-6, with TRBD1 as a possible D gene (5 bases). CDR3 coding DNA: TGTGCCAGTAGCCCTTGGGGCTCTAAAGAATCTGGGGCCAACGTCCTGACTTTC. Translating it yields CASSPWGSKESGANVLTF.